Reported below is one TCR beta chain. Its antigen remains unknown. This sample is part of a study of tumor-infiltrating lymphocytes in primary liver carcinoma. Turning to the study itself: The cohort consisted of patients whose primary liver carcinoma was surgically resected. Points from the study as a whole: Tumor region pairs shared more overlap than did tumor-adjacent and tumor-blood pairs. Blood had a significantly lower top-250-clone fraction than tumors did (p = 0.039).

Both blood RNA, taken from unsorted whole blood, and germline DNA were extracted. With around 500 ng total RNA as template and a constant-region primer, TCR beta cDNA was made. Three-round nested multiplex PCR performed with slightly modified ARM-PCR produced the TCR beta libraries. Primers for the first two PCR rounds were TRBV1-TRBV30 forward primers and a C-beta reverse primer (about 11 cycles per round). TCRdb re-derived calls from the multiplex PCR reads in MiXCR, one entry per CDR3 protein. The table lists around 170,000 distinct CDR3 sequences, 50% to 75% of them singletons. Germline CDR1 is SGHDN and CDR2 is FVKESK. Trimming took 10 bases from V and 5 from J, leaving 13 bases between them. The CDR3 has 12 amino acids.

The V gene is TRBV14, the J gene TRBJ2-3, with D unresolved. This clonotype was obtained from a man in his forties or fifties with primary liver carcinoma and hepatitis B virus infection. The sample taken for sequencing was peripheral blood. The CDR3 nucleotides read TGTGCCAACAGTCAAGTGGGAGATACGCAGTATTTT. It translates to CANSQVGDTQYF.